This T cell receptor (beta chain) was obtained from a study of shared clonotypes between healthy human individuals. Clones were sequenced by immunoSEQ multiplex PCR, and TCRdb holds only the in-frame ones, with some missing. The table records approximately 2.5 million clones, 80% to 95% of them present only once. The CDR3 consists of 12 residues. The germline V gene has CDR1 MNHEY and CDR2 SMNVEV (reference sequence). The V gene lost 7 bases and the J gene lost 4 bases, with 10 bases spanning the gap. Source material: naive CD4+ T cells from PBMCs. Subset of the sample: CD45RA+ positively selected. The genes are TRBV27 and TRBJ1-1; tentatively, D is TRBD1 (6 bases). The sequence derives from a man younger than 30 in good health. Some clones in this sample may be carry-over from other donors' samples. For the CDR3, the DNA is TGTGCCAGCAACACCAGGGGCACTGAAGCTTTCTTT. Its translation: CASNTRGTEAFF.